This T cell receptor (beta chain) derives from a study of blood T cell repertoires in COVID-19 (dated by TCRdb to 2019 to 2021). Looking at the study overall: Samples covering the acute and convalescent phases of COVID-19 were provided by collaborators in the United States, Italy and Spain. Samples came from the ongoing ImmuneRACE study (first 160 participants) plus 1,254 subjects from 6 global collaborators. Sample metadata almost always included a de-identified subject ID, COVID-19 status, age in years and sex. A freely available public database, intended as a resource for researchers studying the immune response to SARS-CoV-2, is where the repertoires were released. Deeply sampled blood TCRbeta repertoires from subjects exposed to, actively infected with, or recovered from COVID-19 were included in the dataset. The material from the prospective study consisted of cDNA or gDNA derived from T cells, B-cell-depleted T cells, or PBMCs. Where available, HLA class I and class II types were taken from metadata supplied by the sample provider and were not determined by assay-based typing. Study-wide conclusions, independent of this receptor: How much clinical and demographic metadata was included differed by source and by participant, and the metadata was provided uncurated.

The CDR1 and CDR2 encoded by the germline V gene (reference sequence) are PRHDT and FYEKMQ. The junction carries 17 bases between V and J, which are trimmed by 4 bases and 7 bases respectively. Counted from cysteine to phenylalanine, this CDR3 has 14 amino acids. Only the CDR3 DNA stays, 42 bases, in frame from base 1. Whole blood was collected in K2EDTA tubes by collaborating institutions according to the institutions' own protocols. For TCRbeta analysis, collaborators shipped samples in one of three forms: frozen whole blood, isolated PBMCs, or DNA extracted from either of those sample types. Comment on this clone: Its binding antigen is unknown. Per-base quality was not reported, and no clone a single base away is much larger than it.

TCRbeta CDR3 regions were amplified from genomic DNA using the immunoSEQ Assay, a bias-controlled multiplex PCR. The authors processed their data as follows. The number of nucleated cells in each sample was estimated by amplification of reference gene primers within the assay. To quantify the absolute abundance of each unique TCRbeta CDR3 rearrangement, sequence reads were collapsed and filtered. For each sample, productive Simpson clonality was calculated by taking the square root of Simpson's diversity index across productive rearrangements. As stored in TCRdb, this immuneACCESS dataset retains in-frame rearrangements with V and J assigned. A fraction of the clones does not appear; measured against another copy, unresolved V genes explain less than half of the discrepancy, and the remainder lacks a known reason. V, J and clone size reflect that table, while D and trimming were determined from the DNA. The sample profile shows approximately 67,000 clones; 65% to 90% of them were found once. Of the sample, approximately 6.6% falls within the top ten clones.

Sequencing was carried out using peripheral blood. The chain uses TRBV13 and TRBJ2-7; a tentative D call is TRBD1 (7 bases match). This clonotype was sampled from a man aged 55 to 70 with acute or convalescent COVID-19. The DNA reads as follows: TGTGCCAGCAGCTGGGGGGACAGAACCCTAGAGCAGTACTTC. Its product reads: CASSWGDRTLEQYF.